Listed below are T cell receptor beta chains from one sample, sequenced in a study of CD8+ T cells in alopecia areata. The method was immunoSEQ multiplex PCR; TCRdb's version includes in-frame clones alone and lacks a portion of them. Of approximately 170,000 clones listed, 45% to 75% are singletons. Sequencing used CD4+ T cells sorted from blood, obtained at week 4, from a patient treated with tofacitinib. These receptors were collected from a human donor with alopecia areata. The CDR3 runs from the conserved cysteine through the conserved F or W. D genes are given only for firm matches. Only part of the rows carry a size: once, few, many, or a class if the clone is expanded.

j_call,d_call,clone_size,v_call,cdr3_nt,cdr3_aa
TRBJ2-1,TRBD1,few,TRBV28,TGTGCCAGCAGTTTAGTGAGGACAGGGAACAATGAGCAGTTCTTC,CASSLVRTGNNEQFF
TRBJ2-7,TRBD1,.,TRBV29-1,TGCAGCACCCGGGACAGAACCTACGAGCAGTACTTC,CSTRDRTYEQYF
TRBJ2-7,TRBD1,.,TRBV30,TGTGCCTGGAGGGGGGACAGGGGGCGTGAGCAGTACTTC,CAWRGDRGREQYF
TRBJ2-5,TRBD2,few,TRBV18,TGTGCCAGCTCACTCGCGGGAGGGCAAGAGACCCAGTACTTC,CASSLAGGQETQYF
TRBJ2-6,.,.,TRBV29-1,TGCAGCGCCCCTTTCTCTGGGGCCAACGTCCTGACTTTC,CSAPFSGANVLTF
TRBJ1-5,.,.,TRBV10-3,TGTGCCATCAGTGAAACCATGAAGGGCAATCAGCCCCAGCATTTT,CAISETMKGNQPQHF
TRBJ2-7,TRBD2,.,TRBV4-2,TGTGCCAGCAGCCAAGATAGGGCGGGAGCCCCCTACGAGCAGTACTTC,CASSQDRAGAPYEQYF
TRBJ2-2,.,.,TRBV20-1,TGCAGTGCGGAGAACACCGGGGAGCTGTTTTTT,CSAENTGELFF
TRBJ1-2,.,.,TRBV29-1,TGCAGCGTGGGGGACGCAGGCTACACCTTC,CSVGDAGYTF
TRBJ2-1,TRBD2,once,TRBV6-5,TGTGCCAGCAGTCGGAGCGGGAGGTCCTACAATGAGCAGTTCTTC,CASSRSGRSYNEQFF
TRBJ2-2,.,few,TRBV23-1,TGCGCCAGCAGTCTCGGAGGCCCCTCGAACACCGGGGAGCTGTTTTTT,CASSLGGPSNTGELFF
TRBJ2-3,.,.,TRBV2,TGTGCCAGCCCCCGAGTGGGGGCAGATACGCAGTATTTT,CASPRVGADTQYF
TRBJ2-2,.,.,TRBV5-1,TGCGCCAGCAGCTCCGAGGGCCGGGAGCTGTTTTTT,CASSSEGRELFF
TRBJ1-1,.,.,TRBV2,TGTGCCAGCAGTGGCCAAGAAGAAGCTTTCTTT,CASSGQEEAFF
TRBJ1-1,.,few,TRBV20-1,TGCAGTGCTAGAGGGGGCACTGAAGCTTTCTTT,CSARGGTEAFF
TRBJ2-1,TRBD2,.,TRBV5-1,TGCGCCAGCAGCGGAACGACTAGCGGAGCTAGCAATGAGCAGTTCTTC,CASSGTTSGASNEQFF
TRBJ1-1,.,.,TRBV11-2,TGTGCCAGCAGTTCTACAGGAAGCCCCTACACTGAAGCTTTCTTT,CASSSTGSPYTEAFF
TRBJ2-5,TRBD2,few,TRBV13,TGTGCCAGCAGCTTAGGTCCCGGGACTAGCGGAGGACAAGAGACCCAGTACTTC,CASSLGPGTSGGQETQYF
TRBJ2-5,.,.,TRBV19,TGTGCCAGTACCCTTAGGGGGAGCGGGACGGAAGAGACCCAGTACTTC,CASTLRGSGTEETQYF
TRBJ2-7,.,.,TRBV11-2,TGTGCCAGCAGCTTAGCCACCTACGAGCAGTACTTC,CASSLATYEQYF
TRBJ2-3,TRBD2,.,TRBV11-2,TGTGCCAGCAGCTCACGGGGTAGCGGGATTGATACGCAGTATTTT,CASSSRGSGIDTQYF
TRBJ2-1,.,.,TRBV5-6,TGTGCCAGCAGCACAGGACGGAACAATGAGCAGTTCTTC,CASSTGRNNEQFF
TRBJ2-1,TRBD2,.,TRBV5-1,TGCGCCAGCAGCCGAGGACTAGCGGGAGGGCCGGTCAATGAGCAGTTCTTC,CASSRGLAGGPVNEQFF
TRBJ2-1,.,.,TRBV4-3,TGCGCCAGCAGCCAGACCGGACAATCCTACAATGAGCAGTTCTTC,CASSQTGQSYNEQFF
TRBJ2-2,TRBD1,.,TRBV6-6,TGTGCCAGCAGTTACAAGCAGGGGGCTTCCCCCGGGGAGCTGTTTTTT,CASSYKQGASPGELFF
TRBJ1-2,.,.,TRBV4-1,TGCGCCAGCAGCCAACGGGATGGCTACACCTTC,CASSQRDGYTF
TRBJ1-1,TRBD1,.,TRBV11-2,TGTGCCAGCAGCGCCCGGGACAGGGTTAACACTGAAGCTTTCTTT,CASSARDRVNTEAFF
TRBJ2-2,.,.,TRBV5-1,TGCGCCAGCAGCCCGGGACAGAACACCGGGGAGCTGTTTTTT,CASSPGQNTGELFF
TRBJ2-3,TRBD1,.,TRBV30,TGTGCCTGGCGGTGGACAGGGGCTCGCACAGATACGCAGTATTTT,CAWRWTGARTDTQYF
TRBJ1-2,.,.,TRBV27,TGTGCCAGCAGTCAATCAGGCTATGGCTACACCTTC,CASSQSGYGYTF
TRBJ2-2,.,once,TRBV19,TGTGCCAGTAGGGTAGCCGGCGGGTCCGACACCGGGGAGCTGTTTTTT,CASRVAGGSDTGELFF
TRBJ2-5,.,.,TRBV10-3,TGTGCCATCAGTGGGTCGAGGGGTGGAGAGACCCAGTACTTC,CAISGSRGGETQYF
TRBJ1-2,.,.,TRBV29-1,TGCAGCGCCGGTTCCTCGGTCTATGGCTACACCTTC,CSAGSSVYGYTF
TRBJ1-1,.,.,TRBV7-3,TGTGCCAGCAGCCCCACTCGAGGCCGGAACACTGAAGCTTTCTTT,CASSPTRGRNTEAFF
TRBJ2-1,.,.,TRBV5-1,TGCGCCAGCAGCTTGGGGGAGAGCTCCTACAATGAGCAGTTCTTC,CASSLGESSYNEQFF
TRBJ2-7,.,.,TRBV7-8,TGTGCCAGCAGCTTTACACAGGCGCACTACTACGAGCAGTACTTC,CASSFTQAHYYEQYF
TRBJ2-7,.,.,TRBV2,TGTGCCAGCAGTGAGTCTAAATGGTCTTACGAGCAGTACTTC,CASSESKWSYEQYF
TRBJ2-7,TRBD1,.,TRBV6-1,TGTGCCAGCAGTCGTGGGACAGCCTCCTACGAGCAGTACTTC,CASSRGTASYEQYF
TRBJ2-5,TRBD2,few,TRBV30,TGTGCCTGGAGTCTAGCGGTAATAATTCAAGAGACCCAGTACTTC,CAWSLAVIIQETQYF
TRBJ1-2,.,.,TRBV7-2,TGTGCCAGCAGCCCCTCGGAGGGCTATGGCTACACCTTC,CASSPSEGYGYTF
TRBJ1-5,.,.,TRBV15,TGTGCCACCAGCAGAGATCTGGCAGGGAACCAGCCCCAGCATTTT,CATSRDLAGNQPQHF
TRBJ2-5,.,once,TRBV20-1,TGCAGTCTCCCCCTTGGAGAGACCCAGTACTTC,CSLPLGETQYF
TRBJ2-3,.,.,TRBV7-8,TGTGCCAGCAGCTTGAGGGCAGATACGCAGTATTTT,CASSLRADTQYF
TRBJ2-1,.,.,TRBV6-6,TGTGCCAGCAGTTACTCGAAAAGGGGAGACAATGAGCAGTTCTTC,CASSYSKRGDNEQFF
TRBJ2-6,.,.,TRBV30,TGTGCCTGGATCACCCCGAGGGACTCTGGGGCCAACGTCCTGACTTTC,CAWITPRDSGANVLTF
TRBJ2-1,.,few,TRBV30,TGTGCCTGGAGTGCCCCGGGGTGGGGGGAGCAGTTCTTC,CAWSAPGWGEQFF
TRBJ1-1,TRBD1,.,TRBV19,TGTGCCAGTAGCCCCGGGGACAGGGGGTTCGACACTGAAGCTTTCTTT,CASSPGDRGFDTEAFF
TRBJ2-5,TRBD2,.,TRBV30,TGTGCCTGGAGTATTGGACTAGCGGGGACCCAAGAGACCCAGTACTTC,CAWSIGLAGTQETQYF
TRBJ1-5,.,.,TRBV18,TGTGCCAGCTCACCGGGGCAGGGTTGGCAGCCCCAGCATTTT,CASSPGQGWQPQHF
TRBJ1-5,.,.,TRBV4-2,TGTGCCAGCAGCCAAGTTGGGGGATCGGCCCAGCATTTT,CASSQVGGSAQHF
TRBJ2-3,.,once,TRBV29-1,TGCAGGGCAGGACAGAGATTAACAGATACGCAGTATTTT,CRAGQRLTDTQYF
TRBJ2-7,TRBD2,.,TRBV7-9,TGTGCCAGCAGCATCCCGGGACTAGAGCACGAGCAGTACTTC,CASSIPGLEHEQYF
TRBJ2-7,.,.,TRBV4-1,TGCGCCAGCAGCACCGGGCAGCCTACGAAGCAGTACTTC,CASSTGQPTKQYF
TRBJ2-5,.,.,TRBV30,TGTGCCTGGAGTATGGGGCTGGGGGAGACCCAGTACTTC,CAWSMGLGETQYF